The 20 T cell receptor beta chains below were found in one sample sequenced in a study of blood T cells in healthy people across ages (dated by TCRdb to the mid-2010s). Libraries were constructed by 5' RACE. A second roughly 7 to 11 cycle PCR used a sample-barcoded 5' primer and a J-beta primer mix. Clones were called with MiXCR by TCRdb after fastp trimmed the public reads at Q25, and only in-frame beta chains were retained. Entries that share a CDR3 protein sequence are merged under the most common genes and DNA. The table for this sample lists around 1,800,000 distinct CDR3 sequences; about two fifths of them were counted only once. The top ten clones comprise 23% of the sample. The specimen was blood. Source of these receptors: a human donor in good health.

This chain links TRBV20-1 with TRBJ2-5; tentatively, D is TRBD1 or TRBD2 (5 bases each). The CDR3 consists of 15 residues. Trimming removed 3 bases from V and 2 bases from J, with 16 bases in between. The germline CDR1 and CDR2 sequences are DFQATT and SNEGSKA (reference sequence). The CDR3 loop is CSARGESTTQETQYF. The CDR3 region has the DNA TGCAGTGCTAGGGGGGAGTCTACAACTCAAGAGACCCAGTACTTC.

This rearrangement joins TRBV28 to TRBJ2-1; TRBD2 might be the D (6 bases). CDR3 size: 17 residues. V lost 5 bases to trimming and J lost 0 bases, with 17 bases between them. Germline values: CDR1 MDHEN, CDR2 SYDVKM. The CDR3 protein is CASSPPGLHFSYNEQFF. DNA of the CDR3: TGTGCCAGCAGTCCCCCGGGACTTCACTTCTCCTACAATGAGCAGTTCTTC.

This clonotype occurred a few times. The genes are TRBV20-1 and TRBJ2-7; TRBD2 might be the D (6 bases). This CDR3 has 15 residues. The V gene's germline CDR1 is DFQATT and CDR2 SNEGSKA (reference sequence). V dropped 5 bases and J dropped 1 base, with 18 bases sitting between them. CDR3 loop: CSADGGPSHSYEQYF. CDR3 DNA sequence: TGCAGTGCTGACGGGGGTCCTTCTCATTCCTACGAGCAGTACTTC.

The rearrangement links TRBV28 to TRBJ1-2; 10 nucleotides agree with TRBD1. This CDR3 has 14 amino acids. Trimming removed 3 bases from V and 4 bases from J; junction bases left unmatched: 2. Germline loops: CDR1 MDHEN, CDR2 SYDVKM. The CDR3 region is CASSLWDRGYGYTF. The CDR3 DNA sequence: TGTGCCAGCAGTTTGTGGGACAGGGGCTATGGCTACACCTTC.

CDR3 in DNA: TGTGCCAGCAGCTTACTTCGGGGGGCTCCTAGTGAGCAGTACTTC. It yields the protein CASSLLRGAPSEQYF. This sequence joins TRBV7-2 and TRBJ2-4; D might be TRBD2 (7 bases). The germline CDR1 and CDR2 sequences are SGHTA and FQGNSA. Trimming removed 2 bases at V and 13 bases at J, with 21 bases between. The CDR3 has 15 amino acids.

The table lists this clonotype with a few counts. The genes are TRBV20-1 and TRBJ2-3, with 9 bases matching TRBD1. The CDR3 is 17 amino acids. Germline-derived CDR1 and CDR2 are DFQATT and SNEGSKA (reference sequence). V shed 0 bases and J 3 bases; nucleotides not matched to a gene: 10. Here the CDR3 reads CSARDSGQGKMTDTQYF. The DNA for the CDR3 is TGCAGTGCTAGAGATTCGGGACAGGGTAAAATGACAGATACGCAGTATTTT.

V usage is TRBV6-1 and J usage is TRBJ2-3; the match to TRBD2 covers 8 bases. Germline V lookup: CDR1 MNHNS, CDR2 SASEGT. There are 18 residues in the CDR3. J gave up 4 bases and V 7 bases, and 19 bases lay outside the gene matches. This CDR3 reads CASKSNGGAFSPPDTQYF. The CDR3 region has the DNA TGTGCCAGCAAATCCAACGGGGGGGCCTTTTCCCCCCCAGATACGCAGTATTTT.

This clonotype was counted between two and nine times. The CDR3 loop reads CASSYEGQKNQPQHF. In DNA form, the CDR3 reads TGTGCCAGCAGTTACGAGGGACAAAAGAATCAGCCCCAGCATTTT. The chain combines TRBV6-2 or TRBV6-3 with TRBJ1-5, with D possibly matching TRBD1 (6 bases). CDR1 MNHEY and CDR2 SVGEGT come from the germline V gene. The length of the CDR3 is 15 residues. The ends were cut back, 2 bases at V and 4 bases at J, with 12 bases in the middle.

This clonotype was seen only once. The chain links TRBV12-3 or TRBV12-4 to TRBJ2-6; 8 nucleotides line up with TRBD1. The CDR3 is made up of 17 amino acids. J gave up 2 bases and V 2 bases, and 5 bases lay outside the gene matches. CDR3 sequence reads: CASSLRRGLAGANVLTF. The CDR3 DNA reads as TGTGCCAGCAGTTTACGCAGGGGGCTGGCTGGGGCCAACGTCCTGACTTTC.

This clonotype was recorded a few times. The chain links TRBV28 to TRBJ2-1, with 9 nucleotides matching TRBD2. Germline-derived CDR1 and CDR2 are MDHEN and SYDVKM. V lost 7 bases and J lost 1; bases outside the gene matches: 8. This CDR3 has 16 residues. CDR3 DNA: TGTGCCAGCATGGGAGAGCGGGGGGCATCCTACAATGAGCAGTTCTTC. Encoded protein: CASMGERGASYNEQFF.

This clonotype was recorded once. V gene TRBV20-1 combines with J gene TRBJ1-5, with D possibly being TRBD1 (6 bases). Germline V lookup: CDR1 DFQATT, CDR2 SNEGSKA (reference sequence). V was clipped by 3 bases and J by 5 bases, with 14 bases between them. The CDR3 has 14 residues. CDR3 in amino acids: CSASEGQPYQPQHF. The CDR3 DNA reads TGCAGTGCTAGTGAAGGACAGCCCTATCAGCCCCAGCATTTT.

V usage is TRBV6-6 and J usage is TRBJ1-6; D is ambiguous. The CDR3 consists of 13 residues. V lost 0 bases to trimming and J lost 9 bases, with 6 bases between them. From germline, CDR1 is MNHNY and CDR2 SVGAGI (reference sequence). The CDR3 protein is CASSYSLGSPLHF. CDR3 bases: TGTGCCAGCAGTTACTCGTTAGGTTCACCCCTCCACTTT.

The chain employs TRBV15 and TRBJ2-3; the D is unclear. The germline V gene encodes CDR1 LNHNV and CDR2 YYDKDF (reference sequence). The ends were cut back, 1 base at V and 5 bases at J, with 7 bases in the middle. CDR3 size: 13 residues. The CDR3 protein is CATSRVLQDTQYF. The CDR3, as DNA: TGTGCCACCAGCAGAGTCCTTCAAGATACGCAGTATTTT.

This rearrangement joins TRBV4-2 to TRBJ1-2; D gene uncertain. Per germline, CDR1 LGHNA and CDR2 YNFKEQ. Trimming left V 0 bases short and J 3 bases short, with 11 bases between. The CDR3 contains 15 residues. CDR3 in DNA: TGTGCCAGCAGCCAAGATAGGTGGCAGTACTATGGCTACACCTTC. Translated, it gives CASSQDRWQYYGYTF.

This chain connects TRBV12-3 or TRBV12-4 to TRBJ2-2, with unresolved D. The CDR3 has 13 residues. The V end was cut by 5 bases, the J end by 4 bases, with 8 bases between. The CDR3 loop is CASSPHGTGELFF. CDR3 coding DNA: TGTGCCAGCAGTCCACACGGCACCGGGGAGCTGTTTTTT.

The chain links TRBV28 to TRBJ2-2; D remains unclear. This CDR3 region has 15 residues. The germline V and J ends were trimmed by 7 bases and 4 bases, with 16 bases remaining between them. Germline V lookup: CDR1 MDHEN, CDR2 SYDVKM. The CDR3 protein is CASIHYPGGTGELFF. In nucleotides, the CDR3 is TGTGCCAGCATCCATTACCCCGGCGGCACCGGGGAGCTGTTTTTT.

This clonotype was detected only a few times. V and J are TRBV29-1 and TRBJ2-1; possibly TRBD2 for D (6 bases). The V end was cut by 4 bases, the J end by 6 bases, with 16 bases between. CDR1 and CDR2 (germline): SQVTM, ANQGSEA. The CDR3 sequence is 14 residues long. The chain's CDR3 is CSVAPGVASNEQFF. As DNA, the CDR3 is TGCAGCGTTGCTCCGGGGGTCGCCTCCAATGAGCAGTTCTTC.

This clonotype showed up just a few times. The chain recombines TRBV20-1 with TRBJ1-2; a weak D match, TRBD1 (6 bases). The CDR3 is 13 amino acids. Trimming took 6 bases from V and 8 from J, leaving 19 bases between them. CDR1 is DFQATT, CDR2 SNEGSKA, per germline (reference sequence). The CDR3 DNA sequence: TGCAGTGCAGGATCCCGGGGGGCACGGGGCTACACCTTC. Encoded protein: CSAGSRGARGYTF.

The CDR3 is CASSPQGVEETQYF. CDR3 sequence (DNA): TGTGCCAGCTCCCCGCAGGGGGTGGAGGAGACCCAGTACTTC. The rearrangement uses TRBV7-8 and TRBJ2-4, with 7 positions matching TRBD1. The J call may be incorrect, as the DNA end agrees better with TRBJ2-5. Germline V gene data show CDR1 as SGHVS and CDR2 as FQNEAQ. The CDR3 totals 14 residues.

This clonotype was detected only once. The chain combines TRBV5-1 with TRBJ2-6, with TRBD2 as a possible D gene (7 bases). Trimming removed 4 bases at V and 2 bases at J, with 19 bases between. This CDR3 is built from 18 residues. Germline CDR1 is SGHRS and CDR2 is YFSETQ. DNA for the CDR3: TGCGCCAGCAGCCGGGGGGCAGGGAAGATTACTGGGGCCAACGTCCTGACTTTC. Translation gives CASSRGAGKITGANVLTF.